One sample yielded the 17 T cell receptor beta chains listed below, sequenced in a study of blood T cell repertoires in COVID-19. The table came from immunoSEQ multiplex PCR; TCRdb's copy has only in-frame clones and leaves some out. The table records more than 200,000 clones, about 87% of them present only once. The source material was peripheral blood. The source of these receptors is a man in his 70s with acute or convalescent COVID-19.

CDR3 nucleotide sequence: TGTGCCAGCAGTTTACACGGACAGTCGAGAGATCAGCCCCAGCATTTT. Protein sequence: CASSLHGQSRDQPQHF. V usage is TRBV27 and J usage is TRBJ1-5, with D possibly TRBD1 on 6 matching bases. The V gene's germline CDR1 is MNHEY and CDR2 SMNVEV (reference sequence). Deletions cut 2 bases from V and 5 bases from J, with 16 bases between. There are 16 residues in the CDR3.

This clone was recorded once. This chain uses TRBV5-1 with TRBJ2-5, with unresolved D. This CDR3 region has 13 residues. Trimming took off 3 bases at V and 2 bases at J, with 8 bases between the two ends. Germline CDR1 SGHRS, CDR2 YFSETQ. The CDR3 is CASSYFGQETQYF. CDR3 coding DNA: TGCGCCAGCAGCTACTTCGGGCAAGAGACCCAGTACTTC.

The chain joins TRBV28 to TRBJ1-5; tentatively, D is TRBD1 (5 bases). The CDR3 has 14 amino acids. Germline V CDR1 and CDR2: MDHEN, SYDVKM. V lost 3 bases, J lost 4 bases, and 10 bases lay in between. The CDR3 loop is CASSFERGNQPQHF. The CDR3 nucleotides read TGTGCCAGCAGTTTCGAAAGGGGAAATCAGCCCCAGCATTTT.

CDR3 protein: CASSSTRTPAGELFF. In DNA form, the CDR3 reads TGTGCCAGCAGCTCCACTAGGACCCCGGCCGGGGAGCTGTTTTTT. J is TRBJ2-2 and V is TRBV7-3, with TRBD2 as a possible D gene (5 bases). V dropped 4 bases and J dropped 6 bases, with 15 bases sitting between them. There are 15 residues in the CDR3. CDR1 and CDR2 (germline): SGHTA, FQGTGA.

V gene TRBV5-1 combines with J gene TRBJ1-2; TRBD1 might be the D (5 bases). There are 13 residues in the CDR3. V was trimmed by 4 bases and J by 7 bases, leaving 14 bases between them. Germline assignment: CDR1 SGHRS and CDR2 YFSETQ. The CDR3 nucleotides are TGCGCCAGCAGCCCGATCCAGGGTACTGGCTACACCTTC. Encoded protein: CASSPIQGTGYTF.

This chain connects TRBV28 to TRBJ1-1, with D perhaps matching TRBD1 (5 bases). V shed 8 bases and J shed 5 bases, with 18 bases lying between them. Per germline, CDR1 MDHEN and CDR2 SYDVKM. The CDR3 runs 14 residues. The CDR3: CASLSRALSTEAFF. CDR3 in DNA: TGTGCCAGCCTCTCCAGGGCCCTAAGTACTGAAGCTTTCTTT.

V usage is TRBV19 and J usage is TRBJ1-2, with 7 bases that match TRBD1. V shed 8 bases, J shed 4 bases, and the junction held 7 bases outside the gene matches. The CDR3 sequence is 13 residues long. The V gene's germline CDR1 is LNHDA and CDR2 SQIVND (reference sequence). CDR3 loop: CASAAGGTYGYTF. CDR3 bases: TGTGCCAGTGCGGCAGGGGGGACCTATGGCTACACCTTC. The full variable domain, its missing parts supplied by reference TRBV19 and TRBJ1-2, is DGGITQSPKYLFRKEGQNVTLSCEQNLNHDAMYWYRQDPGQGLRLIYYSQIVNDFQKGDIAEGYSVSREKKESFPLTVTSAQKNPTAFYLCASAAGGTYGYTFGSGTRLTVV.

The chain joins TRBV9 to TRBJ2-7; maybe TRBD1 (6 bases). Germline CDR1 reads SGDLS; CDR2 reads YYNGEE. This CDR3 is built from 15 residues. Trimming took 4 bases from V and 0 from J, leaving 14 bases between them. For the CDR3, the DNA is TGTGCCAGCAGCCCTGGGACATGGGACTCCTACGAGCAGTACTTC. It specifies CASSPGTWDSYEQYF.

The gene calls are TRBV7-8 and TRBJ1-6, with 10 positions matching TRBD1. The germline V gene encodes CDR1 SGHVS and CDR2 FQNEAQ. Unmatched junction bases numbered 5, after V lost 3 bases and J lost 6 bases. CDR3 size: 16 residues. The CDR3 is CASSFGTGAFNSPLHF. CDR3 coding DNA: TGTGCCAGCAGCTTCGGGACAGGGGCCTTTAATTCACCCCTCCACTTT.

The chain has TRBV7-8 and TRBJ2-7; 9 bases align to TRBD1. Germline loops: CDR1 SGHVS, CDR2 FQNEAQ. V shed 1 base and J 2 bases; nucleotides not matched to a gene: 3. The length of the CDR3 is 15 residues. CDR3 nucleotide sequence: TGTGCCAGCAGCTTAGTACAGGGGGCTACCTACGAGCAGTACTTC. Amino acids: CASSLVQGATYEQYF. Using reference TRBV7-8 and TRBJ2-7 for the parts outside the CDR3, the full variable domain is GAGVSQSPRYKVAKRGQDVALRCDPISGHVSLFWYQQALGQGPEFLTYFQNEAQLDKSGLPSDRFFAERPEGSVSTLKIQRTQQEDSAVYLCASSLVQGATYEQYFGPGTRLTVT.

The chain combines TRBV10-3 with TRBJ2-7; TRBD1 matches at 10 bases. J was trimmed by 0 bases and V by 5 bases; bases with no gene match: 7. The germline V gene has CDR1 ENHRY and CDR2 SYGVKD. The CDR3 spans 16 residues. CDR3 coding DNA: TGTGCCATCAGTCCGGGACAGGGGCACAACTCCTACGAGCAGTACTTC. It translates to CAISPGQGHNSYEQYF.

This sequence joins TRBV25-1 and TRBJ1-2; 10 nucleotides line up with TRBD1. This CDR3 has 16 residues. Germline CDR1 and CDR2: MGHDK and SYGVNS. The V and J ends lost 1 base and 0 bases, in that order; junction bases with no gene match: 2. CDR3 in amino acids: CASSESGTGANYGYTF. The DNA for the CDR3 is TGTGCCAGCAGTGAATCCGGGACAGGGGCTAACTATGGCTACACCTTC.

CDR3 region: CASSFSGGSGYTF. The CDR3 DNA reads as TGTGCCAGCAGCTTTTCAGGGGGCAGTGGCTACACCTTC. The chain carries TRBV7-2 and TRBJ1-2; TRBD1 matches at 8 bases. CDR3 size: 13 residues. CDR1 and CDR2 (germline): SGHTA, FQGNSA. V dropped 3 bases and J dropped 7; count of bases not matched to a gene: 4.

The chain is built from TRBV4-1 and TRBJ2-3; 8 bases fit TRBD2. J was trimmed by 4 bases and V by 0 bases; bases with no gene match: 9. This CDR3 has 17 amino acids. Germline V gives CDR1 MGHRA, CDR2 YSYEKL. DNA for the CDR3: TGCGCCAGCAGCCAAGAAACGACGGGAGGGCCCGCAGATACGCAGTATTTT. Translating it yields CASSQETTGGPADTQYF.

The rearrangement links TRBV7-2 to TRBJ1-5; D uncertain. The CDR3 totals 12 residues. The germline CDR1 and CDR2 sequences are SGHTA and FQGNSA. With 3 bases removed from V and 4 bases from J, the gap between germline ends came to 4 bases. As DNA, the CDR3 is TGTGCCAGCAGCTTGTATAATCAGCCCCAGCATTTT. It yields the protein CASSLYNQPQHF.

This chain connects TRBV5-1 to TRBJ1-2, with D possibly TRBD1 on 5 matching bases. The CDR3 consists of 14 residues. V lost 0 bases and J 1 base, leaving 7 bases between the germline ends. CDR1 is SGHRS and CDR2 is YFSETQ in the germline V gene. The CDR3 protein is CASSLGQLNYGYTF. CDR3 nucleotide sequence: TGCGCCAGCAGCTTGGGACAGCTTAACTATGGCTACACCTTC.

The rearrangement links TRBV25-1 to TRBJ1-6; D not certain. Germline CDR1 and CDR2: MGHDK and SYGVNS. The V gene lost 5 bases and the J gene lost 6 bases, with 14 bases spanning the gap. The CDR3 loop spans 15 amino acids. CDR3 nucleotide sequence: TGTGCCAGCAGTCCCATCGGGTCAACTAATTCACCCCTCCACTTT. Translated, it gives CASSPIGSTNSPLHF.